A single TCR beta chain is shown here with its context. The sample belongs to a study of blood T cell repertoires in COVID-19. Study context: COVID-19 samples from acute and convalescent phases originated in the United States, Italy and Spain. PBMCs, B-cell-depleted T cells, or T cells were the source of the cDNA or gDNA that made up the material.

Assay: immunoSEQ multiplex PCR; the TCRdb copy retains only in-frame clones and omits some. The repertoire holds 100,000 to 110,000 clones, approximately 81% seen once, with 13% in the top ten. The V end was cut by 2 bases, the J end by 8 bases, with 13 bases between. Germline CDR1 SGHRS, CDR2 YFSETQ. The CDR3 has 13 amino acids. What was sequenced was peripheral blood. V gene TRBV5-1 combines with J gene TRBJ1-2; D might be TRBD1 (5 bases). The receptor comes from a human donor in a cohort sampled during active COVID-19. The CDR3 sequence: CASSFDRPTGYTF. CDR3 DNA: TGCGCCAGCAGCTTCGACAGACCGACAGGCTACACCTTC.